Presented here are 17 T cell receptor beta chains from one specimen sequenced in a study of blood T cell repertoires in COVID-19. Sequencing used immunoSEQ multiplex PCR; TCRdb keeps in-frame clones, though not all of them. The table has about 73,000 clones, around 83% seen once; the top ten hold 6% to 7%. Sequences were obtained from peripheral blood. The receptors come from an older woman with acute or convalescent COVID-19.

This sequence joins TRBV3-1 (or the pseudogene TRBV3-2) and TRBJ2-3, with a possible D match to TRBD2 (5 bases). V was trimmed by 4 bases and J by 3 bases, leaving 14 bases between them. Germline V gene lookup returns CDR1 LGHDT and CDR2 YNNKEL (reference sequence). This CDR3 is built from 15 residues. The CDR3 here is CASSRAHQRTDTQYF. The CDR3 DNA sequence: TGTGCCAGCAGCCGCGCCCACCAGCGGACAGATACGCAGTATTTT.

This rearrangement joins TRBV9 to TRBJ1-4; tentative D call: TRBD1 (5 bases). Trimming pared 0 bases from V and 0 bases from J, leaving 15 bases between. CDR1 and CDR2 (germline): SGDLS, YYNGEE. The CDR3 length is 18 residues. Here the CDR3 reads CASSVAVSGGATNEKLFF. The CDR3 nucleotides are TGTGCCAGCAGCGTAGCAGTGTCGGGGGGTGCAACTAATGAAAAACTGTTTTTT.

This clone was counted once. Sequence at one end of the junction differs from germline and may be a read error. The V call is TRBV6-5, the J call TRBJ2-7; 10 bases align to TRBD2. Germline lookup yields CDR1 MNHEY and CDR2 SVGAGI. CDR3 size: 14 residues. The CDR3 DNA is TGTGCCCGCAGGCGAAGCGGGGGGGGGTACGAGCAGTACTTC. Protein product: CARRRSGGGYEQYF.

A single count supports this clone. J is TRBJ1-1 and V is TRBV6-6, with D hard to call. V was cut by 5 bases and J by 4 bases, with 20 bases left in between. This CDR3 contains 16 residues. In germline, CDR1 is MNHNY, CDR2 SVGAGI (reference sequence). In DNA, the CDR3 is TGTGCCAGCAGTAGTCGTCGAGCTGTAGTTATCACTGAAGCTTTCTTT. Translation gives CASSSRRAVVITEAFF.

The chain employs TRBV4-2 and TRBJ1-1, with TRBD1 identical over 7 bases. The junction had 3 bases not matched to a gene; V was cut back by 6 bases and J by 2 bases. This CDR3 comprises 13 residues. The germline CDR1 and CDR2 sequences are LGHNA and YNFKEQ. The CDR3 nucleotides are TGTGCCAGCAGACGACAGGGTAACACTGAAGCTTTCTTT. Translation: CASRRQGNTEAFF.

This sequence joins TRBV4-1 and TRBJ1-6; possible D gene TRBD1, 5 bases. This CDR3 has 18 amino acids. Germline CDR1 is MGHRA and CDR2 is YSYEKL. V was cut by 2 bases and J by 0 bases, with 14 bases left in between. CDR3: CASSQKLTESSYNSPLHF. The CDR3 bases are TGCGCCAGCAGCCAAAAGCTGACAGAAAGCTCCTATAATTCACCCCTCCACTTT.

This rearrangement joins TRBV29-1 to TRBJ2-1; 15 positions agree with TRBD2. With V trimmed by 5 bases and J by 4 bases, 6 bases remained unmatched. CDR1 is SQVTM, CDR2 ANQGSEA, per germline. The CDR3 runs 16 residues. CDR3 amino acids: CSVTPGLAGGYNEQFF. DNA for the CDR3: TGCAGCGTTACCCCCGGACTAGCGGGGGGGTACAATGAGCAGTTCTTC.

The chain recombines TRBV6-2 or TRBV6-3 with TRBJ1-1, with 9 bases aligning to TRBD1. V was clipped by 5 bases and J by 1 base; unmatched bases: 5. The CDR3 sequence is 15 residues long. CDR1 MNHEY and CDR2 SVGEGT come from the germline V gene. CDR3 DNA: TGTGCCAGCAGTCTACAGGGGGCCCCGAACACTGAAGCTTTCTTT. It specifies CASSLQGAPNTEAFF.

V usage is TRBV3-1 (or the pseudogene TRBV3-2) and J usage is TRBJ2-7; D is possibly TRBD2 (5 bases). CDR1 is LGHDT and CDR2 is YNNKEL in the germline V gene (reference sequence). The CDR3 is 16 amino acids. The ends were cut back, 1 base at V and 6 bases at J, with 19 bases in the middle. CDR3 protein: CASSQGFGAAHREQYF. CDR3 DNA sequence: TGTGCCAGCAGCCAAGGGTTCGGAGCGGCTCACCGCGAGCAGTACTTC.

This chain connects TRBV6-5 to TRBJ1-3, with D perhaps matching TRBD1 (5 bases). The CDR3 length is 15 residues. The ends were cut back, 7 bases at V and 3 bases at J, with 16 bases in the middle. CDR1 is MNHEY and CDR2 is SVGAGI in the germline V gene. CDR3 residues: CASKNDRAGGNTIYF. The CDR3, as DNA: TGTGCCAGCAAGAATGACAGAGCTGGTGGAAACACCATATATTTT.

The chain links TRBV5-1 to TRBJ1-1; D unresolved. This CDR3 contains 14 residues. Trimming stripped 5 bases from V and 4 bases from J, with 15 bases between. Germline-derived CDR1 and CDR2 are SGHRS and YFSETQ. The CDR3 is CASRSASAITEAFF. In DNA form, the CDR3 reads TGCGCCAGCAGATCGGCCAGCGCTATCACTGAAGCTTTCTTT.

The gene calls are TRBV6-5 and TRBJ1-2, with no clear D. This CDR3 spans 12 amino acids. Germline V CDR1 and CDR2: MNHEY, SVGAGI. The ends were cut back, 6 bases at V and 5 bases at J, with 10 bases in the middle. For the CDR3, the DNA is TGTGCCAGCAGCCTACACAGTTATGGCTACACCTTC. It yields the protein CASSLHSYGYTF.

The genes are TRBV19 and TRBJ1-5, with 9 nucleotides matching TRBD1. The CDR3 loop spans 15 amino acids. After removal of 5 bases from V and 7 bases from J, the junction contained 9 bases not matched to a gene. The germline V gene encodes CDR1 LNHDA and CDR2 SQIVND (reference sequence). The CDR3 DNA sequence: TGTGCCAGTAGTCTAGGGACAGGGTTTCCGCAGCCCCAGCATTTT. Amino acid sequence: CASSLGTGFPQPQHF.

The J gene is TRBJ2-7, the V gene TRBV19; 8 bases fit TRBD1. The CDR3 runs to 13 residues. Germline V gives CDR1 LNHDA, CDR2 SQIVND (reference sequence). The trim removed 6 bases at V and 5 bases at J, leaving 6 bases unmatched. The CDR3 DNA reads as TGTGCCAGTAGGGGACAGGTCGTCCACGAGCAGTACTTC. Translation: CASRGQVVHEQYF.

The J gene is TRBJ1-1, the V gene TRBV29-1; D might be TRBD1 (6 bases). V was clipped by 7 bases and J by 4 bases, with 22 bases between them. This CDR3 spans 15 amino acids. CDR1 and CDR2 (germline): SQVTM, ANQGSEA. The CDR3 DNA reads as TGCAGCGCTGGGAACCGACAGGTTCGCGGCACTGAAGCTTTCTTT. Translating gives CSAGNRQVRGTEAFF.

This clone appeared a single time. The chain carries TRBV14 and TRBJ1-4; 7 positions agree with TRBD1. Germline V gene sequence: CDR1 SGHDN, CDR2 FVKESK. The CDR3 runs to 15 residues. Trimming cost V 4 bases and J 8 bases; bases outside gene matches: 10. CDR3 in DNA: TGTGCCAGCAGCCCGCACAGGGGAGTAGGGGAAAAACTGTTTTTT. Protein: CASSPHRGVGEKLFF.

The rearrangement links TRBV7-2 to TRBJ1-2, with 8 bases identical to TRBD1. The CDR3 runs to 13 residues. Trimming took 5 bases from V and 8 from J; bases not matched to a gene: 7. Germline CDR1 reads SGHTA; CDR2 reads FQGNSA. CDR3 residues: CASSVGQGIGYTF. In DNA, the CDR3 is TGTGCCAGCAGCGTCGGACAGGGAATCGGCTACACCTTC.